The rows below give T cell receptor beta chains drawn from one sample of a study of blood T cell repertoires in COVID-19. Measured with immunoSEQ multiplex PCR; TCRdb has only the in-frame clones, and not every one. The data show 20,000 to 30,000 clones, with 92% seen just once and 32% held by the top ten. Sequenced: peripheral blood. The receptors stem from a man between 65 and 85 years old with active COVID-19. Both conserved end residues are part of each CDR3. The D gene is left open where the match is weak.

CASTKDGGLIQFF,TRBJ2-1,.,TRBV9
CASSLLRDRNTDTQYF,TRBJ2-3,TRBD1,TRBV7-2
CASSLLGLRNQPQHF,TRBJ1-5,.,TRBV5-5
CASSLDRNNYGYTF,TRBJ1-2,TRBD1,TRBV7-8
CASSPGTVHEQYF,TRBJ2-7,TRBD1,TRBV12-3/TRBV12-4
CATSDPSSGPTGELFF,TRBJ2-2,TRBD2,TRBV24-1
CASSRGGAGYNEKLFF,TRBJ1-4,.,TRBV19
CASSLGGGSGQPQHF,TRBJ1-5,.,TRBV7-2
CASSLEPSGTSTDTQYF,TRBJ2-3,TRBD2,TRBV7-2
CASSHGTSREDTQYF,TRBJ2-3,TRBD2,TRBV6-5
CASSSSGGGSYEQYF,TRBJ2-7,.,TRBV28
CASSFFGTGRYNEQFF,TRBJ2-1,TRBD1,TRBV9
CASKRTSNQPQHF,TRBJ1-5,.,TRBV27
CASSPGTSGTQQYF,TRBJ2-3,TRBD2,TRBV18
CASSYPSRSGEQFF,TRBJ2-1,.,TRBV6-5
CASSLGQISNQPQHF,TRBJ1-5,.,TRBV28
CASSYYGQQETQYF,TRBJ2-5,.,TRBV6-2/TRBV6-3
CASRKTSGSNTDTQYF,TRBJ2-3,TRBD2,TRBV5-1
CASSPGTPRDIEAFF,TRBJ1-1,.,TRBV5-4
CASSYGTGGGGNQPQHF,TRBJ1-5,TRBD1,TRBV6-2/TRBV6-3
CASSLVSGHRSNEQFF,TRBJ2-1,.,TRBV5-1
CASSPRTSTIAEQFF,TRBJ2-1,TRBD2,TRBV7-2
CASSLSTRGRGGYSYNEQFF,TRBJ2-1,TRBD2,TRBV7-8
CASRRERGQTEAFF,TRBJ1-1,TRBD1,TRBV5-1
CASGGARANYGYTF,TRBJ1-2,.,TRBV2
CASSQELREIYEQYF,TRBJ2-7,TRBD2,TRBV4-1
CASSNGREGLRETQYF,TRBJ2-5,TRBD2,TRBV7-2
CASSIGLAMSSYNEQFF,TRBJ2-1,.,TRBV19
CASQSGTSEDTQYF,TRBJ2-3,.,TRBV19
CASSKGRSVGGPYPGANVLTF,TRBJ2-6,.,TRBV21-1
CATSDRTGSGEQYF,TRBJ2-7,TRBD1,TRBV24-1
CASSLRQGALRETQYF,TRBJ2-5,TRBD1,TRBV28
CASNPQTGTTYGYTF,TRBJ1-2,.,TRBV28
CASSSLDRGKTNEKLFF,TRBJ1-4,TRBD1,TRBV7-9
CASSRPPFYGYTF,TRBJ1-2,.,TRBV18
CASSLAGTVNTEAFF,TRBJ1-1,TRBD1,TRBV5-4
CASSFDLKRLETQYF,TRBJ2-5,.,TRBV5-1
CASIPSGGGNNEQFF,TRBJ2-1,.,TRBV28
CASRTTGGTGELFF,TRBJ2-2,TRBD1,TRBV19
CASSNGVNTEAFF,TRBJ1-1,.,TRBV18
CAGGGGSYEQYF,TRBJ2-7,TRBD2,TRBV2
CASSEIQGGKNIQYF,TRBJ2-4,.,TRBV2
CASSFQGLSGNTIYF,TRBJ1-3,.,TRBV28
CASSLPGSAGNTIYF,TRBJ1-3,.,TRBV28
CASSLVTSGTTAYEQYF,TRBJ2-7,TRBD2,TRBV7-8
CASSLDPPAVRRNTGELFF,TRBJ2-2,.,TRBV5-1
CASSSGQGVGGANVLTF,TRBJ2-6,TRBD1,TRBV5-1
CARMGATDTQYF,TRBJ2-3,.,TRBV5-3
CASSVNHVTGELFF,TRBJ2-2,.,TRBV9
CASIFRTSGRWDNEQFF,TRBJ2-1,TRBD2,TRBV5-6
CASSIGQTSSYNEQFF,TRBJ2-1,.,TRBV19
CASSLQPWEASYEQYF,TRBJ2-7,.,TRBV7-9
CASSLVAGPTYEQYF,TRBJ2-7,.,TRBV7-6
CASSARTGGAGSYNSPLHF,TRBJ1-6,TRBD1,TRBV19
CASRQGAGQPQHF,TRBJ1-5,TRBD1,TRBV27
CASSLMVGSGYGYTF,TRBJ1-2,.,TRBV11-2
CASSGGYGGREQYF,TRBJ2-7,.,TRBV9
CSVAGTSGKTYEQYF,TRBJ2-7,TRBD2,TRBV29-1
CASSKDRGRAFF,TRBJ1-1,.,TRBV5-1
CASSTQGTGEKLFF,TRBJ1-4,.,TRBV19